Following are 2 T cell receptor beta chains from one sample sequenced in a study of blood T cell repertoires in COVID-19 (dated by TCRdb to 2018 to 2021). The library came from the immunoSEQ multiplex PCR assay. TCRdb obtained this table from immuneACCESS and retained in-frame rearrangements with V and J assigned. These tables miss some clones; where compared with another copy, unresolved V genes account for less than half of the shortfall, and the remainder is unexplained. This sample has 35,000 to 45,000 clones in its table, and 70% to 90% of those were observed once. The top ten clonotypes cover about 2.4% of the sample. The sequencing sample was made of peripheral blood. Source of these receptors: a human donor in a cohort sampled during active COVID-19.

The chain recombines TRBV6-5 with TRBJ1-2; 11 bases line up with TRBD1. The CDR3 covers 14 residues. Per the germline V gene, CDR1 is MNHEY and CDR2 is SVGAGI. Trimming at V came to 5 bases and at J to 5 bases, leaving 4 bases not matched to a gene. CDR3: CASSRGDRGYGYTF. CDR3 coding DNA: TGTGCCAGCAGTAGGGGGGACAGGGGGTATGGCTACACCTTC.

The CDR3: CASSGRLDSSYNSPLHF. The CDR3 bases are TGTGCCAGCAGCGGGAGACTAGACAGCTCCTATAATTCACCCCTCCACTTT. V gene TRBV5-6 combines with J gene TRBJ1-6; D possibly corresponds to TRBD1 (5 bases). CDR3 length: 17 residues. Trimming removed 4 bases from V and 0 bases from J, with 14 bases in between. Germline lookup yields CDR1 SGHDT and CDR2 YYEEEE.